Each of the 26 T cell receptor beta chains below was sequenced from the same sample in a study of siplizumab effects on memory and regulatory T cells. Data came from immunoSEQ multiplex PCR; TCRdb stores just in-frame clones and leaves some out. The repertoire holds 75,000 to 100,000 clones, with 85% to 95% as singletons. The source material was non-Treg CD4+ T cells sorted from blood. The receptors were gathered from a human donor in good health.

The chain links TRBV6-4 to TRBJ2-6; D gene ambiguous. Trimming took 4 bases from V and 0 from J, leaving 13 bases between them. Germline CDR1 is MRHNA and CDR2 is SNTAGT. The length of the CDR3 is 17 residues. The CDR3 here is CASSVAPQSSGANVLTF. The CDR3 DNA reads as TGTGCCAGCAGTGTTGCCCCACAGAGCTCTGGGGCCAACGTCCTGACTTTC.

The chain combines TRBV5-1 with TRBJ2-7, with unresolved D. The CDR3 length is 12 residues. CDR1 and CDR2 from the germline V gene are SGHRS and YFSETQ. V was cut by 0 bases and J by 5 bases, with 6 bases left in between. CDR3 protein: CASSLDSHEQYF. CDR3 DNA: TGCGCCAGCAGCTTGGACAGCCACGAGCAGTACTTC.

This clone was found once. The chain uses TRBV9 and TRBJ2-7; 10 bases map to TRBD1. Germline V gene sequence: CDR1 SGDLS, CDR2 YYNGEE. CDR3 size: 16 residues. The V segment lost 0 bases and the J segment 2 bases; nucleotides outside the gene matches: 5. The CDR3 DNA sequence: TGTGCCAGCAGCGTAGCTACCGGGACAGGGGCCTACGAGCAGTACTTC. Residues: CASSVATGTGAYEQYF.

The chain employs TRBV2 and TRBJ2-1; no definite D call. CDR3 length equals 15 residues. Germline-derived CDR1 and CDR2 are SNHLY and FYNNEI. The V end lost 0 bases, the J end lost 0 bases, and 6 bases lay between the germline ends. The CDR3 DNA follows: TGTGCCAGCAGTGAAGCCAAAAGCTCCTACAATGAGCAGTTCTTC. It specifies CASSEAKSSYNEQFF.

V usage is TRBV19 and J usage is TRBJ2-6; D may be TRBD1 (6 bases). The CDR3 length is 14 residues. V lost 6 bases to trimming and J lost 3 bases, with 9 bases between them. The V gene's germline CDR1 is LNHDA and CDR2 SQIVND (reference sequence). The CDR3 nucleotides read TGTGCCAGTAGCCCAGGGGATGGGGCCAACGTCCTGACTTTC. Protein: CASSPGDGANVLTF.

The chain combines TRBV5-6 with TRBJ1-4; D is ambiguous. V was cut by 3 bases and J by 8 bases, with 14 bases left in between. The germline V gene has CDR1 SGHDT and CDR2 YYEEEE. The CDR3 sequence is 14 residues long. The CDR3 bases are TGTGCCAGCAGCTCGGACTTCTTGCGGGAAAAACTGTTTTTT. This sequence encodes CASSSDFLREKLFF.

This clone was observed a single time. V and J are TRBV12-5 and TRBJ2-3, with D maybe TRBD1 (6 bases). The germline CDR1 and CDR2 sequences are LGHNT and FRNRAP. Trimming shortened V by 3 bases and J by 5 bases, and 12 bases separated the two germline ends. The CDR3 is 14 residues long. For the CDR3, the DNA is TGTGCTAGTGGTTTTGCCATAGGGGGAGATACGCAGTATTTT. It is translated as CASGFAIGGDTQYF.

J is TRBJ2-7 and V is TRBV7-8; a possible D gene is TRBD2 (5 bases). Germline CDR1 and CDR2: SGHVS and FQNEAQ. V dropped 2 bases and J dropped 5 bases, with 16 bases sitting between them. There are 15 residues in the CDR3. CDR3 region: CASSLFRKPEDEQYF. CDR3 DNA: TGTGCCAGCAGCTTATTTAGGAAGCCGGAGGACGAGCAGTACTTC.

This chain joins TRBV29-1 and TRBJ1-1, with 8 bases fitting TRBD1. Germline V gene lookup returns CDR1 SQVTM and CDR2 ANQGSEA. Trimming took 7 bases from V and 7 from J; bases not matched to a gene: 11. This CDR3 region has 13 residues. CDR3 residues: CSAMDRAGGEAFF. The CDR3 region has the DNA TGCAGCGCCATGGACAGGGCGGGAGGTGAAGCTTTCTTT.

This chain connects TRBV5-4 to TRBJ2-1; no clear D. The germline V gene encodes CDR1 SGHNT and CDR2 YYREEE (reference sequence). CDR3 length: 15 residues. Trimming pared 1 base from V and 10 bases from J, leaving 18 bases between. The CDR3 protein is CASSLFTAFGKEQFF. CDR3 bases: TGTGCCAGCAGCTTGTTTACTGCATTTGGGAAGGAGCAGTTCTTC. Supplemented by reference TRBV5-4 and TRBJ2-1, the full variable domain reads ETGVTQSPTHLIKTRGQQVTLRCSSQSGHNTVSWYQQALGQGPQFIFQYYREEENGRGNFPPRFSGLQFPNYSSELNVNALELDDSALYLCASSLFTAFGKEQFFGPGTRLTVL.

CDR3 in amino acids: CASTWGEHEQFF. CDR3 DNA: TGTGCCAGCACTTGGGGGGAGCATGAGCAGTTCTTC. The chain couples TRBV19 to TRBJ2-1, with D perhaps TRBD2 (6 bases). CDR3 length: 12 amino acids. V was shortened by 9 bases and J by 8 bases, with 14 bases between the two germline ends. Germline assignment: CDR1 LNHDA and CDR2 SQIVND (reference sequence).

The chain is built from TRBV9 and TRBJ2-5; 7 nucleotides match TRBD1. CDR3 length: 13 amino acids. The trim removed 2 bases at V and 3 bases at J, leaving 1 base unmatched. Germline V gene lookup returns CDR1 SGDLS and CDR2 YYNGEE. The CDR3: CASSVGTEETQYF. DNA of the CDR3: TGTGCCAGCAGCGTCGGGACAGAAGAGACCCAGTACTTC.

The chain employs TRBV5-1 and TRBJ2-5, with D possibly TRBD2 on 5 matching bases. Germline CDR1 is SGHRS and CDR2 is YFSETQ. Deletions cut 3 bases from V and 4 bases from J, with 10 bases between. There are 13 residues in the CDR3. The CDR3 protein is CASSYSESETQYF. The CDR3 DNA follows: TGCGCCAGCAGCTATAGCGAGTCAGAGACCCAGTACTTC.

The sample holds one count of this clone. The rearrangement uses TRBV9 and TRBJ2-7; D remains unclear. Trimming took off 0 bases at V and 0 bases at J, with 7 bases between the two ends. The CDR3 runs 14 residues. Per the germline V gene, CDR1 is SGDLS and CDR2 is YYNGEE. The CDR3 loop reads CASSVGSFSYEQYF. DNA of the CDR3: TGTGCCAGCAGCGTAGGGTCATTCTCCTACGAGCAGTACTTC.

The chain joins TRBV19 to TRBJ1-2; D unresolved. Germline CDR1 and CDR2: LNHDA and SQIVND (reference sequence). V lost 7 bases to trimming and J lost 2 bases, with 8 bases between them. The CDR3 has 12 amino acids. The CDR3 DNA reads TGTGCCAGTAAAGACCGGAACTATGGCTACACCTTC. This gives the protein CASKDRNYGYTF.

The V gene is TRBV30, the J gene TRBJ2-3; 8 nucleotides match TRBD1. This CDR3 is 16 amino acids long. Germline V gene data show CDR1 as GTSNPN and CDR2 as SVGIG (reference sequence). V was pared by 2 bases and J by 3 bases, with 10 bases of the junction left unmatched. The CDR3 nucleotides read TGTGCCTGGAGTCCGACTACAGGGGGTGTAACAGATACGCAGTATTTT. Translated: CAWSPTTGGVTDTQYF.

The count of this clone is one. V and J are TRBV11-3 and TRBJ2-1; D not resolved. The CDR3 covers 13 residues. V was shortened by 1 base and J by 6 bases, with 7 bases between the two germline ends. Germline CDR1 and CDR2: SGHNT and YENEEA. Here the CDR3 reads CASSLGVGNEQFF. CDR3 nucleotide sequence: TGTGCCAGCAGCTTAGGGGTTGGCAATGAGCAGTTCTTC.

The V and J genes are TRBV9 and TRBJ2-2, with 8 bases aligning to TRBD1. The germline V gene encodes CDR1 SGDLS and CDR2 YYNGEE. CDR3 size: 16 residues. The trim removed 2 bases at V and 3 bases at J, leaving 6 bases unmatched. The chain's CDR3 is CASSVTDRGHTGELFF. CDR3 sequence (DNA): TGTGCCAGCAGCGTCACAGACAGGGGCCACACCGGGGAGCTGTTTTTT.

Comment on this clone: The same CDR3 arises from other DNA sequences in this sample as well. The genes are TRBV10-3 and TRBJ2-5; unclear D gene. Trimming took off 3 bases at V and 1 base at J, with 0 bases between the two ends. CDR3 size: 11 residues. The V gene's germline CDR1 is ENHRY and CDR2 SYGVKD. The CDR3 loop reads CAISDQETQYF. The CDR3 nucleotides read TGTGCCATCAGTGACCAAGAGACCCAGTACTTC.

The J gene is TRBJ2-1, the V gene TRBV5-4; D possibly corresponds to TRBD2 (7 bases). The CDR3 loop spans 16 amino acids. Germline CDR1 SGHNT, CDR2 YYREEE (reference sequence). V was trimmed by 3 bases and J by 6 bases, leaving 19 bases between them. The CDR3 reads CASSSSGGSTFNEQFF. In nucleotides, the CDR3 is TGTGCCAGCAGCTCCTCGGGGGGCTCTACCTTCAATGAGCAGTTCTTC.

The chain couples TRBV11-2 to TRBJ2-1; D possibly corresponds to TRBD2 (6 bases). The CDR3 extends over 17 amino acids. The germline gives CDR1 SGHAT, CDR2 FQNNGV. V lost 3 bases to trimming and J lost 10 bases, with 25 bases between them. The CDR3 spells CASSFGADMTRFPEQFF. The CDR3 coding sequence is TGTGCCAGCAGCTTTGGGGCCGACATGACTAGATTTCCCGAGCAGTTCTTC. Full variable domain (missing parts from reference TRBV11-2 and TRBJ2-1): EAGVAQSPRYKIIEKRQSVAFWCNPISGHATLYWYQQILGQGPKLLIQFQNNGVVDDSQLPKDRFSAERLKGVDSTLKIQPAKLEDSAVYLCASSFGADMTRFPEQFFGPGTRLTVL.

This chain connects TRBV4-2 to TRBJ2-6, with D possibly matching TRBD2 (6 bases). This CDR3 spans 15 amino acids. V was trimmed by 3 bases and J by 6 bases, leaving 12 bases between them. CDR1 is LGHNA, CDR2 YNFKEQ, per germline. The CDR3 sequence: CASSQKTGEANVLTF. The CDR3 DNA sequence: TGTGCCAGCAGCCAGAAGACGGGGGAGGCCAACGTCCTGACTTTC.

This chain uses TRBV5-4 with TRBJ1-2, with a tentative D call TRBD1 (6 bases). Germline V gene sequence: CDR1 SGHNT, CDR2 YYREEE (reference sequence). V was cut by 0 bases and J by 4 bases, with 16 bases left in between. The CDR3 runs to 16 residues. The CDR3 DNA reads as TGTGCCAGCAGCTTGGGGGGCGGGGGCGTAGGCTATGGCTACACCTTC. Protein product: CASSLGGGGVGYGYTF.

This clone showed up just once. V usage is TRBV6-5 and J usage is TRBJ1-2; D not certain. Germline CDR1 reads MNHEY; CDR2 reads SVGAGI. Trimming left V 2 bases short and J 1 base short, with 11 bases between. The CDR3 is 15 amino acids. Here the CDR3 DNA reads TGTGCCAGCAGTTACACCCTGGGCAGTAACTATGGCTACACCTTC. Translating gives CASSYTLGSNYGYTF.

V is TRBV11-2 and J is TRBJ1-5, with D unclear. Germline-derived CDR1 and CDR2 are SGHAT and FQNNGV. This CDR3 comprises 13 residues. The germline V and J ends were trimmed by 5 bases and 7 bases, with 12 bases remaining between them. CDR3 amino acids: CASSADLGQPQHF. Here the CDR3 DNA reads TGTGCCAGCAGCGCCGACCTTGGGCAGCCCCAGCATTTT. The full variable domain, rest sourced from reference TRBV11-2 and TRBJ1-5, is EAGVAQSPRYKIIEKRQSVAFWCNPISGHATLYWYQQILGQGPKLLIQFQNNGVVDDSQLPKDRFSAERLKGVDSTLKIQPAKLEDSAVYLCASSADLGQPQHFGDGTRLSIL.

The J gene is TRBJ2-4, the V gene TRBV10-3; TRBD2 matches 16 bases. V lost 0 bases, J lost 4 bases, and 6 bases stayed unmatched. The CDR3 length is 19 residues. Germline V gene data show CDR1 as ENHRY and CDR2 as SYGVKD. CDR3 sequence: CAISESTGTSGGAKNIQYF. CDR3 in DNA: TGTGCCATCAGTGAGTCGACAGGGACTAGCGGGGGGGCGAAAAACATTCAGTACTTC.